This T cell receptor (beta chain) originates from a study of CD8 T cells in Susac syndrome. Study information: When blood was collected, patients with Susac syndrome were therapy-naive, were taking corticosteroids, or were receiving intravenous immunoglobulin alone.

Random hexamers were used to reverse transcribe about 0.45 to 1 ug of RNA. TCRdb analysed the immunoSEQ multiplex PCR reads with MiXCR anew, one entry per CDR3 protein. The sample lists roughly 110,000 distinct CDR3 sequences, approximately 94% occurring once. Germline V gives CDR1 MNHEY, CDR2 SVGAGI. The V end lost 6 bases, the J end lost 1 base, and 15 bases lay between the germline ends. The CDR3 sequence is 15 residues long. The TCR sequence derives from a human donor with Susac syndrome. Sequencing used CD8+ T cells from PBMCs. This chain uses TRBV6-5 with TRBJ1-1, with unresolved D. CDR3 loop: CASSLLPGTNTEAFF. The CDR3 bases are TGTGCCAGCAGCCTTTTACCGGGAACGAACACTGAAGCTTTCTTT.